This T cell receptor beta chain is drawn from a study of shared clonotypes between healthy human individuals. Study-wide results and caveats: The rarefaction results pointed to incomplete sorted-subset sequencing despite large depth.

Profiled with immunoSEQ multiplex PCR; TCRdb holds only in-frame clones, not every one. The sample contains about 2.3 million clones, 85% to 95% of which appear only once. This clone was detected once. Its antigen is not identified. Per germline, CDR1 LNHDA and CDR2 SQIVND (reference sequence). This CDR3 contains 16 residues. The junction had 11 bases not matched to a gene; V was cut back by 5 bases and J by 4 bases. The sample comprised naive CD4+ T cells from PBMCs. Stated subset: CD45RA+ positively selected. The V call is TRBV19, the J call TRBJ1-5; the match to TRBD1 covers 7 bases. The TCR was taken from a young man in good health. Some clones in this sample may be carry-over from other donors' samples. The CDR3 region has the DNA TGTGCCAGTAGTGTAGCCAGGGGGTCTATAAATCAGCCCCAGCATTTT. Translation: CASSVARGSINQPQHF.